These 29 T cell receptor beta chains were sequenced from one sample in a study of Tregs in tolerant kidney transplant recipients. TCRdb keeps only in-frame clones here, not all; method: immunoSEQ multiplex PCR. The sample lists about 83,000 clones, 95% to 98% seen once, with approximately 0.52% in the top ten. This material consisted of CD4+ T cells from blood, taken before the transplant. These receptors were obtained from a human donor who received a combined kidney and bone marrow transplant.

The V call is TRBV30, the J call TRBJ1-5; D gene unclear. The V end lost 3 bases, the J end lost 6 bases, and 9 bases lay between the germline ends. This CDR3 spans 12 amino acids. The germline gives CDR1 GTSNPN, CDR2 SVGIG (reference sequence). The CDR3, as DNA: TGTGCCTGGAGCGTGGGCTTTCAGCCCCAGCATTTT. Amino acid sequence: CAWSVGFQPQHF.

This clone was counted a few times. The chain employs TRBV29-1 and TRBJ1-2, with TRBD1 matching 9 bases. This CDR3 has 14 residues. Per germline, CDR1 SQVTM and CDR2 ANQGSEA. Trimming removed 5 bases from V and 3 bases from J; junction bases left unmatched: 7. DNA for the CDR3: TGCAGCGTTAGGACAGGGGAGGGTTACTATGGCTACACCTTC. Translating gives CSVRTGEGYYGYTF. The whole variable domain, filled in from reference TRBV29-1 and TRBJ1-2, reads SAVISQKPSRDICQRGTSLTIQCQVDSQVTMMFWYRQQPGQSLTLIATANQGSEATYESGFVIDKFPISRPNLTFSTLTVSNMSPEDSSIYLCSVRTGEGYYGYTFGSGTRLTVV.

A single count supports this clone. This rearrangement joins TRBV7-8 to TRBJ1-2; D gene ambiguous. V was trimmed by 3 bases and J by 1 base, leaving 6 bases between them. Per the germline V gene, CDR1 is SGHVS and CDR2 is FQNEAQ. This CDR3 is built from 13 residues. CDR3 region: CASSFGFNYGYTF. The CDR3 DNA reads as TGTGCCAGCAGCTTCGGTTTTAACTATGGCTACACCTTC.

The chain is built from TRBV7-3 and TRBJ2-2, with D possibly matching TRBD2 (6 bases). V lost 5 bases and J 1 base, leaving 14 bases between the germline ends. This CDR3 contains 16 residues. CDR1 and CDR2 (germline): SGHTA, FQGTGA. The CDR3 DNA reads as TGTGCCAGCAGCCTCCTGGCGGGGATGAACACCGGGGAGCTGTTTTTT. Translating gives CASSLLAGMNTGELFF.

The chain recombines TRBV27 with TRBJ1-1; 7 bases fit TRBD1. CDR1 is MNHEY, CDR2 SMNVEV, per germline (reference sequence). V was pared by 11 bases and J by 3 bases, with 9 bases of the junction left unmatched. This CDR3 is built from 13 residues. CDR3 DNA sequence: TGTGCCGCCAGTCTTGGGACAGACACTGAAGCTTTCTTT. Protein: CAASLGTDTEAFF.

This chain connects TRBV7-9 to TRBJ2-1; TRBD2 matches at 10 bases. J was trimmed by 3 bases and V by 2 bases; bases with no gene match: 4. This CDR3 spans 16 amino acids. Germline lookup yields CDR1 SEHNR and CDR2 FQNEAQ (reference sequence). CDR3 amino acids: CASSLSLAGVYNEQFF. The CDR3 DNA reads TGTGCCAGCAGCTTATCTCTAGCGGGGGTCTACAATGAGCAGTTCTTC.

The gene calls are TRBV28 and TRBJ2-1; 13 positions agree with TRBD2. J lost 9 bases, V lost 10 bases, and 9 bases had no gene match. Germline-derived CDR1 and CDR2 are MDHEN and SYDVKM. The CDR3 length is 14 residues. The CDR3 region has the DNA TGTGCCACCCTACTAGCGGGGGGGTTTTTTGAGCAGTTCTTC. Translation gives CATLLAGGFFEQFF. Drawing the rest from reference TRBV28 and TRBJ2-1, the complete variable domain is DVKVTQSSRYLVKRTGEKVFLECVQDMDHENMFWYRQDPGLGLRLIYFSYDVKMKEKGDIPEGYSVSREKKERFSLILESASTNQTSMYLCATLLAGGFFEQFFGPGTRLTVL.

The chain employs TRBV28 and TRBJ2-2; perhaps TRBD2 as D (6 bases). This CDR3 is built from 14 residues. CDR1 MDHEN and CDR2 SYDVKM come from the germline V gene. Trimming cost V 4 bases and J 9 bases, with 15 bases left between them. CDR3 loop: CASSSSDYRWELFF. The CDR3, as DNA: TGTGCCAGCAGTTCCTCGGACTATCGGTGGGAGCTGTTTTTT.

J is TRBJ2-2 and V is TRBV9, with 8 bases aligning to TRBD1. With 2 bases clipped from V and 1 base from J, the junction kept 4 bases outside the gene matches. The CDR3 is 16 amino acids. Germline V gives CDR1 SGDLS, CDR2 YYNGEE. DNA of the CDR3: TGTGCCAGCAGCGTGAGCGGACAGGGGAACACCGGGGAGCTGTTTTTT. It yields the protein CASSVSGQGNTGELFF.

The CDR3 DNA reads as TGTGCCATCAGAATAGCGCCAGCGGCCGGGGAGCTGTTTTTT. Translating gives CAIRIAPAAGELFF. The chain uses TRBV10-3 and TRBJ2-2; possibly TRBD2 for D (5 bases). The length of the CDR3 is 14 residues. Germline CDR1 is ENHRY and CDR2 is SYGVKD. V gave up 6 bases and J gave up 6 bases, with 14 bases separating them.

The chain is built from TRBV6-1 and TRBJ2-7, with D maybe TRBD1 (6 bases). Looked up from germline, CDR1 is MNHNS and CDR2 is SASEGT. Trimming removed 1 base from V and 2 bases from J, with 12 bases in between. The CDR3 is made up of 15 amino acids. CDR3: CASSEGTVMTYEQYF. The CDR3 bases are TGTGCCAGCAGTGAAGGGACAGTGATGACCTACGAGCAGTACTTC.

The chain joins TRBV10-3 to TRBJ2-5, with D possibly being TRBD1 (6 bases). The CDR3 contains 14 residues. The V end lost 4 bases, the J end lost 3 bases, and 12 bases lay between the germline ends. Germline values: CDR1 ENHRY, CDR2 SYGVKD. The CDR3 spells CAISALGAEETQYF. The DNA of the CDR3 is TGTGCCATCAGTGCTTTGGGGGCGGAAGAGACCCAGTACTTC.

V gene TRBV9 combines with J gene TRBJ2-7, with 15 bases that match TRBD2. CDR1 and CDR2 from the germline V gene are SGDLS and YYNGEE. With 3 bases clipped from V and 7 bases from J, the junction kept 5 bases outside the gene matches. The CDR3 loop spans 15 amino acids. CDR3: CASSDGTSGGQEQYF. DNA for the CDR3: TGTGCCAGCAGCGACGGGACTAGCGGGGGGCAAGAGCAGTACTTC.

The chain is built from TRBV11-3 and TRBJ1-1, with TRBD1 matching 7 bases. The V gene's germline CDR1 is SGHNT and CDR2 YENEEA. The CDR3 sequence is 14 residues long. J gave up 0 bases and V 5 bases, and 3 bases lay outside the gene matches. CDR3 DNA sequence: TGTGCCAGCAGCGGGGGACAGATGAACACTGAAGCTTTCTTT. Protein product: CASSGGQMNTEAFF.

The chain couples TRBV7-3 to TRBJ2-7, with D perhaps matching TRBD2 (5 bases). This CDR3 is 17 amino acids long. Trimming took off 2 bases at V and 4 bases at J, with 21 bases between the two ends. Per the germline V gene, CDR1 is SGHTA and CDR2 is FQGTGA. The CDR3 DNA is TGTGCCAGCAGCTTAGGCCCCCCGGGATCCGCGGCTTACGAGCAGTACTTC. Translating it yields CASSLGPPGSAAYEQYF. The full variable domain, rest sourced from reference TRBV7-3 and TRBJ2-7, is GAGVSQTPSNKVTEKGKYVELRCDPISGHTALYWYRQSLGQGPEFLIYFQGTGAADDSGLPNDRFFAVRPEGSVSTLKIQRTERGDSAVYLCASSLGPPGSAAYEQYFGPGTRLTVT.

This clone was detected only once. V gene TRBV29-1 combines with J gene TRBJ2-1; 8 bases are shared with TRBD1. This CDR3 is built from 16 residues. The V and J ends lost 2 bases and 4 bases, in that order; junction bases with no gene match: 10. Germline values: CDR1 SQVTM, CDR2 ANQGSEA. The CDR3: CSVESRRDRRYNEQFF. The CDR3 DNA sequence: TGCAGCGTTGAATCGCGGAGGGACAGGAGATACAATGAGCAGTTCTTC.

V is TRBV2 and J is TRBJ2-1; D is perhaps TRBD2 (7 bases). The CDR3 has 13 residues. Germline loops: CDR1 SNHLY, CDR2 FYNNEI. V lost 11 bases, J lost 8 bases, and 19 bases lay in between. The CDR3 coding sequence is TGTGCCGGAAGGGGGGGCGTTGCTTATGAGCAGTTCTTC. Protein sequence: CAGRGGVAYEQFF. The full variable domain, rest sourced from reference TRBV2 and TRBJ2-1, is EPEVTQTPSHQVTQMGQEVILRCVPISNHLYFYWYRQILGQKVEFLVSFYNNEISEKSEIFDDQFSVERPDGSNFTLKIRSTKLEDSAMYFCAGRGGVAYEQFFGPGTRLTVL.

In DNA form, the CDR3 reads TGCGCCAGCAGCCGCCAACTGGGACAGGGGGGCTACGAGCAGTACTTC. Translating gives CASSRQLGQGGYEQYF. V is TRBV4-1 and J is TRBJ2-7, with TRBD1 matching 11 bases. The CDR3 is 16 residues long. Looked up from germline, CDR1 is MGHRA and CDR2 is YSYEKL. The trim removed 4 bases at V and 3 bases at J, leaving 8 bases unmatched.

The chain has TRBV6-1 and TRBJ1-3; 7 nucleotides agree with TRBD1. V shed 6 bases, J shed 0 bases, and the junction held 5 bases outside the gene matches. CDR1 is MNHNS, CDR2 SASEGT, per germline. The CDR3 spans 15 residues. The CDR3 nucleotides read TGTGCCAGCAGGACGGACAGGAACTCTGGAAACACCATATATTTT. This codes for CASRTDRNSGNTIYF.

The chain combines TRBV7-8 with TRBJ2-5; TRBD2 matches 9 bases. The CDR3 is 15 amino acids. Germline-derived CDR1 and CDR2 are SGHVS and FQNEAQ. The junction had 2 bases not matched to a gene; V was cut back by 3 bases and J by 0 bases. The CDR3 loop is CASSFSGRNQETQYF. CDR3 in DNA: TGTGCCAGCAGCTTCAGCGGGAGGAACCAAGAGACCCAGTACTTC.

The chain has TRBV7-2 and TRBJ1-5, with D perhaps TRBD1 (6 bases). There are 15 residues in the CDR3. Germline CDR1 and CDR2: SGHTA and FQGNSA. Trimming took 2 bases from V and 4 from J, leaving 12 bases between them. CDR3 sequence reads: CASSLNQQGNQPQHF. The CDR3 region has the DNA TGTGCCAGCAGCTTAAATCAACAGGGAAATCAGCCCCAGCATTTT. Variable domain in full (rest from reference TRBV7-2 and TRBJ1-5): GAGVSQSPSNKVTEKGKDVELRCDPISGHTALYWYRQSLGQGLEFLIYFQGNSAPDKSGLPSDRFSAERTGGSVSTLTIQRTQQEDSAVYLCASSLNQQGNQPQHFGDGTRLSIL.

The V call is TRBV19, the J call TRBJ2-3, with D unresolved. The germline V gene encodes CDR1 LNHDA and CDR2 SQIVND (reference sequence). Trimming left V 7 bases short and J 0 bases short, with 8 bases between. This CDR3 region has 13 residues. CDR3 loop: CASTRTSTDTQYF. The CDR3 coding sequence is TGTGCCAGTACCCGTACTAGCACAGATACGCAGTATTTT.

With respect to this clone: Other DNA variants within this sample encode the same CDR3. CDR3 nucleotides: TGTGCCAGCAGCTTGTCACTAGCGGGCTCCTACAATGAGCAGTTCTTC. Its protein is CASSLSLAGSYNEQFF. J is TRBJ2-1 and V is TRBV7-9; TRBD2 aligns across 9 bases. J was trimmed by 0 bases and V by 3 bases; bases with no gene match: 3. The length of the CDR3 is 16 residues. Germline CDR1 and CDR2: SEHNR and FQNEAQ (reference sequence). The complete variable domain, with remaining parts taken from reference TRBV7-9 and TRBJ2-1, reads DTGVSQNPRHKITKRGQNVTFRCDPISEHNRLYWYRQTLGQGPEFLTYFQNEAQLEKSRLLSDRFSAERPKGSFSTLEIQRTEQGDSAMYLCASSLSLAGSYNEQFFGPGTRLTVL.

Written as DNA, the CDR3 is TGTGCCCGGGGACAGGGGGCAAACCATGAGCAGTTCTTC. It yields the protein CARGQGANHEQFF. This chain links TRBV30 with TRBJ2-1; 12 nucleotides line up with TRBD1. The J segment lost 8 bases and the V segment lost 8 bases, leaving 7 bases of the junction unmatched. The germline V gene encodes CDR1 GTSNPN and CDR2 SVGIG (reference sequence). The CDR3 runs to 13 residues.

The chain carries TRBV5-6 and TRBJ1-5; possibly TRBD1 for D (6 bases). Looked up from germline, CDR1 is SGHDT and CDR2 is YYEEEE. CDR3 length: 13 amino acids. Trimming shortened V by 0 bases and J by 6 bases, and 7 bases separated the two germline ends. The CDR3 DNA sequence: TGTGCCAGCAGCTTGGAACAGGGTCAGCCCCAGCATTTT. Translation gives CASSLEQGQPQHF.

CDR3 in amino acids: CASSLFFKGGAAPNYGYTF. In DNA form, the CDR3 reads TGCGCCAGCAGCTTGTTCTTCAAAGGGGGCGCAGCTCCTAACTATGGCTACACCTTC. The chain links TRBV5-1 to TRBJ1-2; 7 bases match TRBD1. With 1 base clipped from V and 0 bases from J, the junction kept 15 bases outside the gene matches. CDR3 length: 19 amino acids. The V gene's germline CDR1 is SGHRS and CDR2 YFSETQ.

In DNA form, the CDR3 reads TGTGCCAGTATCCGCCCCGGGGGTGGCTATGGCTACACCTTC. Amino acid sequence: CASIRPGGGYGYTF. V is TRBV19 and J is TRBJ1-2; possible D gene TRBD1, 5 bases. This CDR3 has 14 residues. V was shortened by 7 bases and J by 4 bases, with 16 bases between the two germline ends. Germline CDR1 reads LNHDA; CDR2 reads SQIVND (reference sequence).

The gene calls are TRBV10-3 and TRBJ2-5; 11 nucleotides match TRBD1. V trimming: 2 bases; J trimming: 5 bases; junction bases outside the gene matches: 1. This CDR3 spans 14 amino acids. Germline lookup yields CDR1 ENHRY and CDR2 SYGVKD. The CDR3: CAISEGTGGETQYF. CDR3 nucleotide sequence: TGTGCCATCAGTGAGGGGACAGGGGGTGAGACCCAGTACTTC.

The chain links TRBV6-1 to TRBJ2-3; the match to TRBD2 covers 11 bases. Trimming removed 5 bases from V and 6 bases from J; junction bases left unmatched: 7. Germline values: CDR1 MNHNS, CDR2 SASEGT. The CDR3 has 15 residues. The CDR3 sequence is CASSTLAGVGDTQYF. In DNA form, the CDR3 reads TGTGCCAGCAGTACACTAGCGGGGGTAGGGGATACGCAGTATTTT.